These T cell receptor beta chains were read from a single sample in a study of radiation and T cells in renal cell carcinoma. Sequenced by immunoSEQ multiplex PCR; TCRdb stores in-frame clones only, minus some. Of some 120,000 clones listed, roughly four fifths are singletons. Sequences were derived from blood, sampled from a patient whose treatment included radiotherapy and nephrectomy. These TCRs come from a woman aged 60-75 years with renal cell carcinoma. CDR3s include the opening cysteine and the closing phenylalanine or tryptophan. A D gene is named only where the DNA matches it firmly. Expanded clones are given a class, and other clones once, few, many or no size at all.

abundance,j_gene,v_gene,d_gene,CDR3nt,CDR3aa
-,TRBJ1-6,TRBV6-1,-,TGTGCCAGCAGTGAAGGCGACAGGTTTTGGAACTCACCCCTCCACTTT,CASSEGDRFWNSPLHF
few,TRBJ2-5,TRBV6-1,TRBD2,TGTGCCAGCAGTGATCTGGCGGGGGGGCCCCAAGAGACCCAGTACTTC,CASSDLAGGPQETQYF
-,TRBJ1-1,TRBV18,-,TGTGCCAGCTCATCCTCGGAAGTCCCGAACACTGAAGCTTTCTTT,CASSSSEVPNTEAFF
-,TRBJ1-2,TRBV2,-,TGTGCCAGCAGTGAAGCGCGGAGAGTCGCTAACTATGGCTACACCTTC,CASSEARRVANYGYTF
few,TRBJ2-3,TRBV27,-,TGTGCCAGCAGTCAGGGCCCAGATACGCAGTATTTT,CASSQGPDTQYF
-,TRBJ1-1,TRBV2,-,TGTGCCAGCAGTGAAATGCAGGGAACATACACTGAAGCTTTCTTT,CASSEMQGTYTEAFF
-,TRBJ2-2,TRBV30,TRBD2,TGTGCCTGGAGTCCCGGCGGGGGGGTGGTCGGGGAGCTGTTTTTT,CAWSPGGGVVGELFF
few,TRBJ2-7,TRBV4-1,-,TGCGCCAGCAGCCAAGTGGGGGTATACGAGCAGTACTTC,CASSQVGVYEQYF
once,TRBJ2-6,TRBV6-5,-,TGTGCCAGCAGTCGCGGGGTCTCTGGGGCCAACGTCCTGACTTTC,CASSRGVSGANVLTF
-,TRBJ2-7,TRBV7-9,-,TGTGCCAGCAGCCCCTCCGGGGGCTGGTACGAGCAGTACTTC,CASSPSGGWYEQYF
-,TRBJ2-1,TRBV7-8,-,TGTGCCAGCAGCCTCACCCCTCGGGTCTACAATGAGCAGTTCTTC,CASSLTPRVYNEQFF
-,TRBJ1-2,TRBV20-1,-,TGCAGTGCTAGGGGGGGCTATGGCTACACCTTC,CSARGGYGYTF
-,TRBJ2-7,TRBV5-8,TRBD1,TGTGCCAGCAGCAAGTCTGCCTTTATGGACAGGGGCGAGCAGTACTTC,CASSKSAFMDRGEQYF
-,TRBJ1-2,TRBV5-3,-,TGTGCCAGAAGGCTTGGTGGCTACACCTTC,CARRLGGYTF
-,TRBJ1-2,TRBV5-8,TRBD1,TGTGCCAGCAGCGGCGGGACAGGCATTTACTATGGCTACACCTTC,CASSGGTGIYYGYTF
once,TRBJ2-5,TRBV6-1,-,TGTGCCAGCAGTGGACCGGGATCCCGGAGGGAGACCCAGTACTTC,CASSGPGSRRETQYF
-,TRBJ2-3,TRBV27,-,TGTGCCAGCACCCGCTATGCCAGCTCTAGCACAGATACGCAGTATTTT,CASTRYASSSTDTQYF
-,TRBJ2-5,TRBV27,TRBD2,TGTGCCAGCAGTTTCCGCCTACGGGGGACTATACAAGAGACCCAGTACTTC,CASSFRLRGTIQETQYF
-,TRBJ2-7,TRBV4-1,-,TGCGCCAGCACAAGATCCGGGACACTCGACGAGCAGTACTTC,CASTRSGTLDEQYF
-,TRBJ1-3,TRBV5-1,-,TGCGCCAGCAGAACGCCCGGAGCGGACACCATATATTTT,CASRTPGADTIYF
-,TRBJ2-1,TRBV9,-,TGTGCCAGCAGCTCGTCGGACGGAAATGAGCAGTTCTTC,CASSSSDGNEQFF
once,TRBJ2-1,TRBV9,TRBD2,TGTGCCAGCAGCGAAAGCGGGGCCCCTAATGAGCAGTTCTTC,CASSESGAPNEQFF
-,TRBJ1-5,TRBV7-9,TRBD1,TGTGCCAGCAGCTTGGGACAGGGGATGGTAAGCAATCAGCCCCAGCATTTT,CASSLGQGMVSNQPQHF
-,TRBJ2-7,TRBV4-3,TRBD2,TGCGCCAGCAGCCTAGGACTAGCGGGTACCTACGAGCAGTACTTC,CASSLGLAGTYEQYF
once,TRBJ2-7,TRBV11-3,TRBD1,TGTGCCAGCAGCCCGGGACAGTCCTACGAGCAGTACTTC,CASSPGQSYEQYF
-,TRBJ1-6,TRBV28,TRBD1,TGTGCCAGCAGCTCTCCGGGACAGCCCTTGGAAGGACCCCTCCACTTT,CASSSPGQPLEGPLHF
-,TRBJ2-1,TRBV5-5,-,TGTGCCAGCAGCTTGGGGGGATACAATGAGCAGTTCTTC,CASSLGGYNEQFF
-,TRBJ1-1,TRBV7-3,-,TGTGCCAGCAGCCAAATGGGGAACACTGAAGCTTTCTTT,CASSQMGNTEAFF
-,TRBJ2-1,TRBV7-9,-,TGTGCCAGCAGCTCCATAGCGTCGGAGCAGTTCTTC,CASSSIASEQFF
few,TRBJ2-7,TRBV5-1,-,TGCGCCAGCAGAGGGGTCTCCTACGAGCAGTACTTC,CASRGVSYEQYF
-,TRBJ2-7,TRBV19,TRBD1,TGTGCCAGTAGTATAGACAGGGGGCTGCGGGACGAGCAGTACTTC,CASSIDRGLRDEQYF
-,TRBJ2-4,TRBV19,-,TGTGCCAGTAGTATAGTGGGGGACCTCCGGGAAAACATTCAGTACTTC,CASSIVGDLRENIQYF
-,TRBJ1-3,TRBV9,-,TGTGCCAGCAGCGTAGAGGGAAATGGAAACACCATATATTTT,CASSVEGNGNTIYF
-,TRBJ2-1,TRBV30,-,TGTGCCTGGAGTGTAAGTATGTCCTACAATGAGCAGTTCTTC,CAWSVSMSYNEQFF
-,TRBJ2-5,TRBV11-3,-,TGTGCCAGCAGCCCAGGGTCGGAGACCCAGTACTTC,CASSPGSETQYF
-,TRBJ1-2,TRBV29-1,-,TGCAGCGTCGACCGTGCCACATTCGCTAACTATGGCTACACCTTC,CSVDRATFANYGYTF
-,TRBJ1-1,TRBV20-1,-,TGCAGTGCCGGGAAGTACACTGAAGCTTTCTTT,CSAGKYTEAFF
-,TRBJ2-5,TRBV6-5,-,TGTGCCAGCAGTTACGGAACTGGGGGGGAGACCCAGTACTTC,CASSYGTGGETQYF
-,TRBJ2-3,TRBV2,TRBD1,TGTGCCAGCAGAGCCGGGACAGGGAGCGCAGATACGCAGTATTTT,CASRAGTGSADTQYF
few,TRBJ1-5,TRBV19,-,TGTGCCAGTAGTAGCAACAGGGAGGGGAGACAGCCCCAGCATTTT,CASSSNREGRQPQHF
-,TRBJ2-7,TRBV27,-,TGTGCCAGCAGCCTTCGGCCTCCCCTATACGAGCAGTACTTC,CASSLRPPLYEQYF
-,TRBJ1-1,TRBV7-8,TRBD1,TGTGCCAGCAGCTCGTACAGGGGCGCGCGGACTGAAGCTTTCTTT,CASSSYRGARTEAFF
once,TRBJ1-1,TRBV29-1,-,TGCAGCGTTGAACAGGGTCCGAACACTGAAGCTTTCTTT,CSVEQGPNTEAFF
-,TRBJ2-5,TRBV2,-,TGTGCCAGCAGTTTGGGCGGTGGCCAAGAGACCCAGTACTTC,CASSLGGGQETQYF
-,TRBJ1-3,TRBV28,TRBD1,TGTGCCAGCAGTTTCACCTACAGGGGGTCTGGAAACACCATATATTTT,CASSFTYRGSGNTIYF
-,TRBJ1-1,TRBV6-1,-,TGTGCCAGCAGTCGGACAGACGGCGGGACTGAAGCTTTCTTT,CASSRTDGGTEAFF
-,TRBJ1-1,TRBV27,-,TGTGCCAGCAGTTTTTCCGCAGGGGTGACTGAAGCTTTCTTT,CASSFSAGVTEAFF
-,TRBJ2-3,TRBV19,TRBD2,TGTGCCAGTAGGCCTTGGACTAGCGGTTCCACAGATACGCAGTATTTT,CASRPWTSGSTDTQYF